The clone carrying this T cell receptor beta chain was seen a few times. Its matching antigen is unknown. The sample originates from a study of a mutant IDH1 vaccine in newly diagnosed glioma. Study information: Patients were pretreated with radiotherapy, temozolomide, or both, mostly both. Overall study results and limits: Pseudoprogression seemed unlinked to shifts in top peripheral T cell clonotypes.

TCRdb keeps only in-frame clones here, not all; method: immunoSEQ multiplex PCR. The sample yields approximately 62,000 clones, 80% to 85% seen once. V gave up 8 bases and J gave up 10 bases, with 15 bases separating them. Germline values: CDR1 MNHEY, CDR2 SVGAGI. This CDR3 spans 13 amino acids. The time point denotes: week 35, safety follow-up. The study gave 300 ug of mutant IDH1 20-mer peptide per vaccine dose, with topical imiquimod. Vaccination of patients was performed eight times, in weeks 1, 3, 5, 7, 11, 15, 19 and 23. The clonotype comes from a man under 40 with glioma. This specimen was PBMCs, taken from a glioma patient whose treatment included an IDH1 peptide vaccine. The gene calls are TRBV6-5 and TRBJ1-6; no definite D call. CDR3 nucleotide sequence: TGTGCCAGCGCCGCTGTTGAGGGATCACCCCTCCACTTT. Amino acids: CASAAVEGSPLHF.